This TCR beta chain appears in the sequencing data of a study of blood T cell repertoires in COVID-19. About the research overall: The analysed material was cDNA or gDNA that came from T cells, B-cell-depleted T cells, or PBMCs.

The CDR3 consists of 14 residues. Per germline, CDR1 SSHAT and CDR2 FNYEAQ (reference sequence). Details on this clone: One junction end disagrees with the germline gene, perhaps due to a read error.

Original handling: Amplification from reference gene primers served as the basis for estimated nucleated cell counts. The method was immunoSEQ multiplex PCR; TCRdb's version includes in-frame clones alone and lacks a portion of them. From that table come the V and J calls and clone size; the DNA was used to work out D and trimming. In the table there are some 530,000 clones, 80% to 90% of which are singletons. Material for sequencing was peripheral blood. The gene calls are TRBV7-7 and TRBJ2-5; D is perhaps TRBD2 (6 bases). The sequence came from a human donor in a cohort sampled during active COVID-19. The CDR3 sequence: CASSATSTVETQYF. Written as DNA, the CDR3 is TGTGCTAGCAGCGCGACTAGTACGGTAGAGACCCAGTACTTC.